This T cell receptor beta chain was sequenced during a study of vaccination effects on CD4 cells after COVID-19. Study-wide context: Post-vaccine sampling occurred a median 72 days after the second dose.

Study outcomes and limitations: Infection-derived and vaccine-derived clones contracted markedly late after vaccination. Cross-reactivity with common cold coronaviruses was shown by only 1 of 255 vaccine-induced clones in healthy vaccinees.

Libraries were prepared by immunoSEQ multiplex PCR; TCRdb keeps only in-frame clonotypes and omits some of them. Of about 48,000 clones listed, about 76% are singletons. About this clone itself: No antigen is known for it.

After expansion with viral peptide pools in the ViraFEST assay, antigen-specific CD4+ T cells were sequenced. Culturing for around eleven days preceded CD4+ T cell isolation. Each participant received a vaccine that was either BNT162b2 or mRNA-1273, given as two doses. The authors replaced half the medium with IL-2 medium on days 3 and 7. The CDR3 has 14 amino acids. The germline CDR1 and CDR2 sequences are SGHRS and YFSETQ. V lost 4 bases and J lost 7, with 15 bases in between. The sequence was obtained from a human donor who received a COVID-19 vaccine. This chain links TRBV5-1 with TRBJ1-5; D is unclear. The material was CD4+ T cells from PBMCs cultured with HCoV-OC43 spike peptides, obtained after COVID-19 vaccination. The subset: HCoV-OC43 spike overlapping peptide pool stimulation. The CDR3 DNA follows: TGCGCCAGCAGCCCGGGATTTTGGAGGCAGCCCCAGCATTTT. This translates into CASSPGFWRQPQHF.